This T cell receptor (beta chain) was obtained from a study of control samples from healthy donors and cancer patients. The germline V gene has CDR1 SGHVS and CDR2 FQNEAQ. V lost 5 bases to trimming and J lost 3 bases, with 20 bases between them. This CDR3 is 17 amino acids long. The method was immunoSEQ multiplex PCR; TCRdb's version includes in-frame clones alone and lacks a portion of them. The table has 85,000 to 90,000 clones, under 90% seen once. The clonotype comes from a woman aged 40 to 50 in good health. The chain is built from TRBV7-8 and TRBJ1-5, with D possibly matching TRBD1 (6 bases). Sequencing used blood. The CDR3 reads CASSPGGVGGPNQPQHF. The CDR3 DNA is TGTGCCAGCAGCCCGGGCGGTGTGGGGGGCCCCAATCAGCCCCAGCATTTT. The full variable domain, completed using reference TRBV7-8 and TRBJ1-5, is GAGVSQSPRYKVAKRGQDVALRCDPISGHVSLFWYQQALGQGPEFLTYFQNEAQLDKSGLPSDRFFAERPEGSVSTLKIQRTQQEDSAVYLCASSPGGVGGPNQPQHFGDGTRLSIL.